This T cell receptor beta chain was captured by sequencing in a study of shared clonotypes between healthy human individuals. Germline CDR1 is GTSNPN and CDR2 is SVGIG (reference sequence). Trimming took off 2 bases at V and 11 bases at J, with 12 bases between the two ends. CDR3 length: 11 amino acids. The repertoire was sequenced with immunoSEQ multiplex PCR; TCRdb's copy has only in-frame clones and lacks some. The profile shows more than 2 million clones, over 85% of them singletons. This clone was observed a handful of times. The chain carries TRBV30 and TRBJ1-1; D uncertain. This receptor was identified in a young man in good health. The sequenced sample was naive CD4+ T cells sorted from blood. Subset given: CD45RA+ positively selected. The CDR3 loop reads CAWSQESSAFF. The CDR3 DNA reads TGTGCCTGGAGTCAAGAATCCTCTGCTTTCTTT. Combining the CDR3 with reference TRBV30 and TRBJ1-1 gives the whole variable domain SQTIHQWPATLVQPVGSPLSLECTVEGTSNPNLYWYRQAAGRGLQLLFYSVGIGQISSEVPQNLSASRPQDRQFILSSKKLLLSDSGFYLCAWSQESSAFFGQGTRLTVV.